One sample yielded the 9 T cell receptor beta chains listed below, sequenced in a study of blood T cell repertoires in COVID-19. Method: immunoSEQ multiplex PCR; TCRdb's copy keeps in-frame clones and lacks some. The profile shows 200,000 to 300,000 clones, 70% to 90% of them singletons. What was sequenced was peripheral blood. The receptors originated from a man older than 75 with acute or convalescent COVID-19.

The V gene is TRBV7-2, the J gene TRBJ2-7, with TRBD2 identical over 7 bases. V dropped 5 bases and J dropped 10; count of bases not matched to a gene: 14. The germline CDR1 and CDR2 sequences are SGHTA and FQGNSA. This CDR3 has 14 residues. The CDR3: CASSTLAPTTRQYF. The DNA for the CDR3 is TGTGCCAGCAGCACACTAGCGCCAACAACCAGACAGTACTTC.

This sequence joins TRBV28 and TRBJ1-2; no clear D. The CDR3 runs to 14 residues. Germline V gives CDR1 MDHEN, CDR2 SYDVKM. Trimming pared 6 bases from V and 4 bases from J, leaving 15 bases between. The CDR3 DNA is TGTGCCAGCAGGAAATCGGCGGGCGTCTATGGCTACACCTTC. Translating it yields CASRKSAGVYGYTF.

The chain recombines TRBV6-5 with TRBJ2-7; a weak D match, TRBD1 (6 bases). Germline assignment: CDR1 MNHEY and CDR2 SVGAGI. V was clipped by 6 bases and J by 2 bases, with 11 bases between them. CDR3 length: 13 amino acids. CDR3 in amino acids: CASRPGQAYEQYF. In DNA form, the CDR3 reads TGTGCCAGCAGGCCGGGACAAGCCTACGAGCAGTACTTC.

The genes are TRBV3-1 (or the pseudogene TRBV3-2) and TRBJ2-7; TRBD2 matches at 7 bases. V was pared by 1 base and J by 11 bases, with 8 bases of the junction left unmatched. Germline V gives CDR1 LGHDT, CDR2 YNNKEL (reference sequence). The CDR3 has 13 residues. CDR3: CASSQADRGGEYF. CDR3 DNA sequence: TGTGCCAGCAGCCAAGCCGATCGGGGAGGGGAGTACTTC.

The V call is TRBV5-5, the J call TRBJ2-1; D gene ambiguous. The CDR3 consists of 14 residues. V was shortened by 2 bases and J by 6 bases, with 12 bases between the two germline ends. Germline values: CDR1 SGHKS, CDR2 YYEKEE (reference sequence). CDR3 sequence (DNA): TGTGCCAGCAGCTTAGCATATATGAGCAATGAGCAGTTCTTC. It specifies CASSLAYMSNEQFF.

CDR3 in DNA: TGTGCCAGCAGTTTTGTGGACAGGGATTATTCACCCCTCCACTTT. Translating gives CASSFVDRDYSPLHF. This chain links TRBV28 with TRBJ1-6; 8 bases agree with TRBD1. The V gene's germline CDR1 is MDHEN and CDR2 SYDVKM. V trimming: 3 bases; J trimming: 8 bases; junction bases outside the gene matches: 6. The CDR3 length is 15 residues.

The gene calls are TRBV6-5 and TRBJ2-3; D remains unclear. Trimming took 9 bases from V and 4 from J, leaving 11 bases between them. CDR1 and CDR2 (germline): MNHEY, SVGAGI. The CDR3 totals 12 residues. CDR3 bases: TGTGCCAGTACGAACACAGCAGATACGCAGTATTTT. Protein product: CASTNTADTQYF.

The chain employs TRBV19 and TRBJ2-6; tentative D call: TRBD1 (5 bases). The V and J ends lost 4 bases and 0 bases respectively, with 22 bases between them. The CDR3 contains 20 residues. CDR1 and CDR2 (germline): LNHDA, SQIVND (reference sequence). The CDR3 spells CASSTQSTVTFVSGANVLTF. The CDR3 DNA reads as TGTGCCAGTAGTACCCAATCGACAGTTACGTTTGTCTCTGGGGCCAACGTCCTGACTTTC. The whole variable domain, filled in from reference TRBV19 and TRBJ2-6, reads DGGITQSPKYLFRKEGQNVTLSCEQNLNHDAMYWYRQDPGQGLRLIYYSQIVNDFQKGDIAEGYSVSREKKESFPLTVTSAQKNPTAFYLCASSTQSTVTFVSGANVLTFGAGSRLTVL.

The V gene is TRBV5-1, the J gene TRBJ1-1; 8 bases align to TRBD1. CDR1 is SGHRS, CDR2 YFSETQ, per germline. The V and J ends lost 4 bases and 8 bases, in that order; junction bases with no gene match: 13. CDR3 length: 15 amino acids. As DNA, the CDR3 is TGCGCCAGCAGCGCCGGGACAGGCGGGTTTGGGGAAGCTTTCTTT. Translation gives CASSAGTGGFGEAFF.